This TCR beta chain was sequenced for a study of CD8 T cells in ankylosing spondylitis. Study-wide results and limits: About 8 highly homologous variants made up a TCR beta motif, and this motif appeared characteristic of ankylosing spondylitis blood. Reported data indicate significant enrichment of disease-linked clones within matched ankylosing spondylitis synovial fluid. With a CD8+ phenotype, disease-linked clones were relatively rare in peripheral blood.

In this sample, this clonotype turned up a few times. Its antigen is still unknown. CDR1 and CDR2 from the germline V gene are SGHDT and YYEEEE. The V end was cut by 9 bases, the J end by 9 bases, with 20 bases between. The CDR3 contains 13 residues. Making use of molecular barcodes, quantitative 5'-RACE generated TCR beta libraries. TCRdb ran MiXCR on the 5' RACE reads and lists one entry per CDR3 protein. There are about 360,000 distinct CDR3 sequences in the sample; 14% to 15% occur only once, and about 1% lies in the top ten. This sequence joins TRBV5-6 and TRBJ2-3, with D unresolved. The clonotype was recovered from a male donor with ankylosing spondylitis or in good health (not recorded which). Sequenced material: blood, either unsorted or a sorted T cell fraction (not recorded which). The CDR3 here is CATTYRRANTQYF. The CDR3 DNA reads as TGTGCCACCACCTACCGACGGGCTAACACGCAGTATTTT.